This entry lists 20 T cell receptor beta chains sequenced from one sample in a study of CD8 T cells in ankylosing spondylitis. One entry per CDR3 protein results from TCRdb running MiXCR on the 5' RACE reads. Here the sample spans about 540,000 distinct CDR3 sequences, about 13% being singletons. Their cognate antigens are unknown. Overall study findings and caveats: It appeared that ankylosing spondylitis blood was characterized by a TCR beta motif of under ten highly homologous variants.

Sequencing was performed on blood, either unsorted or a sorted T cell fraction (not recorded which). The receptors derive from a male donor with ankylosing spondylitis.

This clonotype was observed at least ten times. The rearrangement joins TRBV11-2 to TRBJ2-3; 9 bases align to TRBD1. Looked up from germline, CDR1 is SGHAT and CDR2 is FQNNGV. This CDR3 region has 15 residues. V lost 7 bases, J lost 4 bases, and 9 bases stayed unmatched. The CDR3: CASTRADRGADTQYF. The CDR3 DNA reads as TGTGCCAGCACCAGAGCGGACAGGGGTGCAGATACGCAGTATTTT.

This clonotype was detected many times. The rearrangement uses TRBV7-2 and TRBJ2-1; 9 bases fit TRBD1. The germline gives CDR1 SGHTA, CDR2 FQGNSA. The CDR3 runs 16 residues. J was trimmed by 2 bases and V by 3 bases; bases with no gene match: 5. The CDR3 bases are TGTGCCAGCAGCTTCCGGGGACAGGGAGCCTACAATGAGCAGTTCTTC. This encodes CASSFRGQGAYNEQFF.

This clonotype was detected ten times or more. The gene calls are TRBV24-1 and TRBJ2-1, with TRBD2 identical over 12 bases. Germline V gene sequence: CDR1 KGHDR, CDR2 SFDVKD. This CDR3 has 16 amino acids. V was clipped by 4 bases and J by 6 bases; unmatched bases: 6. The CDR3 sequence: CATSDSGLAGGNEQFF. Here the CDR3 DNA reads TGTGCCACCAGTGACTCGGGACTAGCGGGCGGCAATGAGCAGTTCTTC.

The V call is TRBV6-2 or TRBV6-3, the J call TRBJ2-1; D is unclear. This CDR3 has 11 residues. CDR1 and CDR2 from the germline V gene are MNHEY and SVGEGT. V was shortened by 6 bases and J by 9 bases, with 9 bases between the two germline ends. The CDR3 region is CASSTASEQFF. For the CDR3, the DNA is TGTGCCAGCAGCACCGCAAGTGAGCAGTTCTTC.

This clonotype was seen more than once but under ten times. This chain joins TRBV24-1 and TRBJ2-5; TRBD2 is a possible D gene (5 bases). The CDR3 runs to 16 residues. Deletions cut 3 bases from V and 5 bases from J, with 18 bases between. CDR1 is KGHDR, CDR2 SFDVKD, per germline. CDR3 in amino acids: CATSDPRTGPRETQYF. In DNA, the CDR3 is TGTGCCACCAGTGATCCGAGGACTGGGCCGAGGGAGACCCAGTACTTC.

This clonotype was seen at least ten times. The rearrangement uses TRBV12-3 or TRBV12-4 and TRBJ1-5; D uncertain. V was cut by 3 bases and J by 0 bases, with 9 bases left in between. The CDR3 extends over 15 amino acids. Written as DNA, the CDR3 is TGTGCCAGCAGTTTGAGGTTTTCTAGCAATCAGCCCCAGCATTTT. Translating gives CASSLRFSSNQPQHF.

This clonotype was counted many times. The rearrangement joins TRBV7-9 to TRBJ2-5; 7 nucleotides line up with TRBD2. This CDR3 comprises 13 residues. Germline CDR1 SEHNR, CDR2 FQNEAQ (reference sequence). J was trimmed by 5 bases and V by 1 base; bases with no gene match: 1. CDR3: CASSLGTRETQYF. The CDR3 DNA follows: TGTGCCAGCAGCTTAGGGACTAGGGAGACCCAGTACTTC.

This clonotype was seen more than once but under ten times. The rearrangement links TRBV4-2 to TRBJ2-1, with TRBD2 matching over 13 bases. Germline lookup yields CDR1 LGHNA and CDR2 YNFKEQ. The CDR3 runs 17 residues. Trimming took 4 bases from V and 3 from J; bases not matched to a gene: 6. CDR3 bases: TGTGCCAGCAGCCTCGGACTAGCGGGAGAGCTCTACAATGAGCAGTTCTTC. This codes for CASSLGLAGELYNEQFF.

The chain couples TRBV14 to TRBJ2-3, with D maybe TRBD2 (5 bases). The V gene lost 1 base and the J gene lost 3 bases, with 14 bases spanning the gap. There are 16 residues in the CDR3. From germline, CDR1 is SGHDN and CDR2 FVKESK. The CDR3, as DNA: TGTGCCAGCAGCCAAGGGCTGAGGGATTGGACAGATACGCAGTATTTT. Translation: CASSQGLRDWTDTQYF.

This clonotype was observed at least ten times. The chain recombines TRBV20-1 with TRBJ1-5, with unresolved D. CDR1 and CDR2 from the germline V gene are DFQATT and SNEGSKA (reference sequence). V was shortened by 1 base and J by 0 bases, with 7 bases between the two germline ends. The CDR3 has 14 residues. The CDR3 nucleotides are TGCAGTGCTAGAGCGGGGAATAGCAATCAGCCCCAGCATTTT. Encoded protein: CSARAGNSNQPQHF.

This clonotype has a handful of counts. The chain has TRBV20-1 and TRBJ1-6; D is undetermined. Trimming took off 0 bases at V and 5 bases at J, with 8 bases between the two ends. The CDR3 has 14 residues. Germline-derived CDR1 and CDR2 are DFQATT and SNEGSKA (reference sequence). CDR3 nucleotides: TGCAGTGCTAGAGATCCGGGAAATAATTCACCCCTCCACTTT. This gives the protein CSARDPGNNSPLHF.

The chain uses TRBV5-1 and TRBJ1-3; D uncertain. Germline V CDR1 and CDR2: SGHRS, YFSETQ. This CDR3 is 13 amino acids long. The germline V and J ends were trimmed by 3 bases and 0 bases, with 4 bases remaining between them. CDR3 bases: TGCGCCAGCAGCTGGACCTCTGGAAACACCATATATTTT. Protein sequence: CASSWTSGNTIYF. Based on the CDR3 plus reference TRBV5-1 and TRBJ1-3, the full variable domain is KAGVTQTPRYLIKTRGQQVTLSCSPISGHRSVSWYQQTPGQGLQFLFEYFSETQRNKGNFPGRFSGRQFSNSRSEMNVSTLELGDSALYLCASSWTSGNTIYFGEGSWLTVV.

This clonotype turned up a few times. The rearrangement joins TRBV5-1 to TRBJ1-2; no clear D gene. The CDR3 has 13 amino acids. V shed 1 base and J shed 5 bases, with 9 bases lying between them. Germline lookup yields CDR1 SGHRS and CDR2 YFSETQ. In DNA form, the CDR3 reads TGCGCCAGCAGCTTGTCCTCGGAATATGGCTACACCTTC. Translation: CASSLSSEYGYTF.

This clonotype has ten or more counts. The chain joins TRBV20-1 to TRBJ2-1, with TRBD2 identical over 11 bases. V shed 6 bases, J shed 9 bases, and the junction held 13 bases outside the gene matches. The CDR3 length is 15 residues. Per germline, CDR1 DFQATT and CDR2 SNEGSKA (reference sequence). The CDR3 region has the DNA TGCAGTGCCTTGAGAGGGCTAGCGGGAGGTAGTGAGCAGTTCTTC. It specifies CSALRGLAGGSEQFF.

This clonotype was seen ten or more times. The rearrangement uses TRBV11-2 and TRBJ2-1, with D perhaps matching TRBD1 (6 bases). CDR1 SGHAT and CDR2 FQNNGV come from the germline V gene. V dropped 1 base and J dropped 3 bases, with 7 bases sitting between them. The CDR3 has 14 amino acids. The CDR3 spells CASSLAGDYNEQFF. As DNA, the CDR3 is TGTGCCAGCAGCTTAGCAGGGGACTACAATGAGCAGTTCTTC.

This clonotype was detected many times. Sequence at one end of the junction differs from germline and may be a read error. DNA for the CDR3: TGTGCCAGCAGCTTAGAGAACTTTCGCGCGTTTGACTTC. Translated: CASSLENFRAFDF. This rearrangement joins TRBV7-2 to TRBJ2-7, with no clear D. Germline V CDR1 and CDR2: SGHTA, FQGNSA. CDR3 size: 13 residues.

The chain employs TRBV30 and TRBJ2-4; D gene uncertain. The V gene's germline CDR1 is GTSNPN and CDR2 SVGIG (reference sequence). Trimming stripped 1 base from V and 8 bases from J, with 9 bases between. This CDR3 is built from 12 residues. CDR3 in DNA: TGTGCCTGGAGTGCGGGCCGTCACATTCAGTACTTC. Translation: CAWSAGRHIQYF.

There are a few counts of this clonotype. This chain connects TRBV7-2 to TRBJ2-5, with 8 bases lining up with TRBD2. Germline V gene lookup returns CDR1 SGHTA and CDR2 FQGNSA. V trimming: 5 bases; J trimming: 5 bases; junction bases outside the gene matches: 10. The CDR3 has 15 residues. CDR3 DNA sequence: TGTGCCAGCAGCGTCCCCAGGGCGGGGGGTGAGACCCAGTACTTC. Protein sequence: CASSVPRAGGETQYF.

This clonotype appeared a few times. The rearrangement joins TRBV11-3 to TRBJ2-5; D not resolved. V gave up 2 bases and J gave up 4 bases, with 8 bases separating them. Germline CDR1 reads SGHNT; CDR2 reads YENEEA. The CDR3 covers 13 residues. The CDR3 loop reads CASSLSFGETQYF. In DNA, the CDR3 is TGTGCCAGCAGCTTATCGTTCGGAGAGACCCAGTACTTC.

The V gene is TRBV3-1, the J gene TRBJ2-7; D may be TRBD2 (5 bases). CDR1 is LGHDT and CDR2 is YNNKEL in the germline V gene (reference sequence). The ends were cut back, 1 base at V and 12 bases at J, with 19 bases in the middle. CDR3 length: 14 residues. The CDR3 bases are TGTGCCAGCAGCCAAGTTCCCAGCGGCAGTGGTTTGTACGTC. Amino acids: CASSQVPSGSGLYV.